What follows are 18 T cell receptor beta chains derived from one specimen sequenced in a study of regulatory T cells in long-lasting Graves disease. Indicated time point: newly diagnosed GD, antithyroid drugs for less than 3 months. The authors made the TCR library using RNA they extracted from PBMCs. Arm-PCR with iRepertoire HTBI primers amplified the CDR3 regions for these TCR beta libraries. From the multiplex PCR reads, TCRdb called clonotypes with MiXCR, one entry per CDR3 protein. The sample consists of 350,000 to 550,000 distinct CDR3 sequences, 11% to 15% of them appearing once. The same data also contributed to another study, on T cells in Graves' hyperthyroidism and ophthalmopathy.

Sequencing was performed on peripheral blood mononuclear cells (PBMCs), taken at new diagnosis, from a patient treated with antithyroid drugs. The receptors come from a woman in her fifties or sixties with Graves disease.

Comments on this clonotype: This may stem from a read error, because a much larger clone lies one nucleotide away. J is TRBJ2-1 and V is TRBV5-1, with 7 bases identical to TRBD1. CDR3 length equals 17 residues. V lost 4 bases to trimming and J lost 9 bases; unmatched junction nucleotides: 19. Germline assignment: CDR1 SGHRS and CDR2 YFSETQ. CDR3 coding DNA: TGCGCCAGCAGCCCTATTGAGTGTGGGACAGCCTTCGGTGAGCAGTTCTTC. Residues: CASSPIECGTAFGEQFF.

Concerning this clonotype: At one of its ends the junction is not consistent with the germline gene, which may arise from a read error. This chain links TRBV29-1 with TRBJ2-7; TRBD2 matches at 7 bases. Germline-derived CDR1 and CDR2 are SQVTM and ANQGSEA. The CDR3 consists of 16 residues. The CDR3, as DNA: TGCAGCGTCGAAGGAAGGGAAGGGGAGGGTTCCTACGAGCAGTACTTC. Translating it yields CSVEGREGEGSYEQYF.

This clonotype was observed a few times. CDR3 region: CASSQRETDTQYF. CDR3 bases: TGTGCCAGCAGCCAAAGGGAGACAGATACGCAGTATTTT. The chain recombines TRBV3-1 with TRBJ2-3; tentatively, D is TRBD2 (5 bases). Trimming took off 2 bases at V and 3 bases at J, with 6 bases between the two ends. Germline V gene sequence: CDR1 LGHDT, CDR2 YNNKEL (reference sequence). This CDR3 is 13 amino acids long.

This clonotype appeared many times. Here the CDR3 reads CASRATGGISDTQYF. The CDR3 DNA sequence: TGTGCCAGCAGAGCGACAGGGGGAATCTCAGATACGCAGTATTTT. The gene calls are TRBV2 and TRBJ2-3, with 9 bases fitting TRBD1. CDR3 size: 15 residues. The germline gives CDR1 SNHLY, CDR2 FYNNEI. J lost 4 bases, V lost 6 bases, and 8 bases had no gene match.

The sample holds many counts of this clonotype. The gene calls are TRBV3-1 and TRBJ2-1; D unclear. Looked up from germline, CDR1 is LGHDT and CDR2 is YNNKEL (reference sequence). V was clipped by 4 bases and J by 0 bases, with 10 bases between them. This CDR3 has 15 residues. CDR3 in amino acids: CASSRWASSYNEQFF. Here the CDR3 DNA reads TGTGCCAGCAGCCGCTGGGCGAGCTCCTACAATGAGCAGTTCTTC.

In this sample, this clonotype turned up many times. The DNA is left out, because the CDR3 cannot be placed on it with certainty; the CDR3 is given as TCRdb lists it. This sequence joins TRBV20-1 and TRBJ2-4; the D segment call TRBD1 is taken from the table without a DNA check. CDR1 and CDR2 (germline): DFQATT, SNEGSKA (reference sequence). Including both end residues, the CDR3 is 12 amino acids long. The chain's CDR3 is CSARVGQGSGHF.

This clonotype was recorded at least ten times. The chain's CDR3 is CASSLVETGGPADTQYF. DNA for the CDR3: TGCGCCAGCAGCTTGGTGGAGACAGGGGGCCCCGCAGATACGCAGTATTTT. V usage is TRBV5-1 and J usage is TRBJ2-3; the match to TRBD1 covers 10 bases. Germline values: CDR1 SGHRS, CDR2 YFSETQ. This CDR3 has 17 amino acids. J gave up 4 bases and V 0 bases, and 8 bases lay outside the gene matches.

This clonotype was found many times. The V call is TRBV2, the J call TRBJ2-7, with TRBD1 matching over 8 bases. V lost 6 bases and J lost 3; bases outside the gene matches: 7. The CDR3 loop spans 14 amino acids. Germline values: CDR1 SNHLY, CDR2 FYNNEI. CDR3 region: CASRPDREDYEQYF. For the CDR3, the DNA is TGTGCCAGCAGGCCGGACAGGGAGGACTACGAGCAGTACTTC. Looking up the rest from reference TRBV2 and TRBJ2-7 gives the full variable domain: EPEVTQTPSHQVTQMGQEVILRCVPISNHLYFYWYRQILGQKVEFLVSFYNNEISEKSEIFDDQFSVERPDGSNFTLKIRSTKLEDSAMYFCASRPDREDYEQYFGPGTRLTVT.

This clonotype was recorded at least ten times. The genes are TRBV28 and TRBJ2-5; a possible D gene is TRBD1 (7 bases). The CDR3 consists of 13 residues. V shed 6 bases and J shed 4 bases, with 12 bases lying between them. Per germline, CDR1 MDHEN and CDR2 SYDVKM. CDR3 DNA: TGTGCCAGCAGGGGGACAGCGGGAGAGACCCAGTACTTC. Translated: CASRGTAGETQYF.

In this sample, this clonotype turned up many times. The J gene is TRBJ2-3, the V gene TRBV2; D is unresolved. CDR3 length: 12 residues. With 7 bases removed from V and 0 bases from J, the gap between germline ends came to 5 bases. In germline, CDR1 is SNHLY, CDR2 FYNNEI. The DNA of the CDR3 is TGTGCCAGCACCTATAGCACAGATACGCAGTATTTT. It is translated as CASTYSTDTQYF.

This clonotype turned up a few times. This rearrangement joins TRBV6-2 or TRBV6-3 to TRBJ2-7; 8 nucleotides align to TRBD1. From germline, CDR1 is MNHEY and CDR2 SVGEGT. The trim removed 0 bases at V and 6 bases at J, leaving 7 bases unmatched. There are 15 residues in the CDR3. The CDR3 loop is CASSYSPGQGGEQYF. Here the CDR3 DNA reads TGTGCCAGCAGTTACTCGCCCGGACAGGGTGGCGAGCAGTACTTC.

This clonotype appeared a single time. This CDR3 fails to terminate in the conserved phenylalanine or tryptophan, so it likely reflects a read error. This rearrangement joins TRBV5-1 to TRBJ1-2; D may be TRBD1 (6 bases). V dropped 0 bases and J dropped 3 bases, with 9 bases sitting between them. CDR1 is SGHRS and CDR2 is YFSETQ in the germline V gene. This CDR3 has 14 amino acids. CDR3 in DNA: TGCGCCAGCAGCTTGGGGGGGCCGGACTATGGCTACACCATC. Translation: CASSLGGPDYGYTI.

The chain combines TRBV5-1 with TRBJ2-3, with TRBD2 identical over 11 bases. The germline V gene has CDR1 SGHRS and CDR2 YFSETQ. Losses at the gene ends were 1 base for V and 0 bases for J; bases not matched to a gene: 7. The CDR3 has 18 residues. CDR3 DNA sequence: TGCGCCAGCAGCTTGTGGCTAGCGGGAGGTCCGAGCACAGATACGCAGTATTTT. This codes for CASSLWLAGGPSTDTQYF.

V gene TRBV6-1 combines with J gene TRBJ2-3; 7 positions match TRBD2. Trimming removed 7 bases from V and 4 bases from J; junction bases left unmatched: 5. Germline V lookup: CDR1 MNHNS, CDR2 SASEGT. The CDR3 runs 13 residues. CDR3 coding DNA: TGTGCCAGCATGGGGGGGGGGGCAGATACGCAGTATTTT. Amino acids: CASMGGGADTQYF.

This clonotype was counted ten times or more. The chain carries TRBV7-3 and TRBJ2-1; D is unclear. From germline, CDR1 is SGHTA and CDR2 FQGTGA. V dropped 4 bases and J dropped 6 bases, with 13 bases sitting between them. The CDR3 runs 14 residues. CDR3 DNA sequence: TGTGCCAGCAGCTCGGGCGTTTTGGGCAATGAGCAGTTCTTC. This translates into CASSSGVLGNEQFF.

This clonotype was found many times. The J gene is TRBJ1-2, the V gene TRBV2, with no clear D. The germline gives CDR1 SNHLY, CDR2 FYNNEI. CDR3 length: 13 residues. Trimming removed 1 base at V and 3 bases at J, with 6 bases between. CDR3 sequence (DNA): TGTGCCAGCAGTGAAGAGTGGGACTATGGCTACACCTTC. It codes for CASSEEWDYGYTF.

This clonotype came up many times. This chain uses TRBV27 with TRBJ2-5; D is undetermined. The V gene lost 1 base and the J gene lost 2 bases, with 8 bases spanning the gap. CDR1 and CDR2 from the germline V gene are MNHEY and SMNVEV (reference sequence). This CDR3 spans 14 amino acids. This chain's CDR3 is CASSLFGVQETQYF. In nucleotides, the CDR3 is TGTGCCAGCAGTTTATTTGGTGTTCAAGAGACCCAGTACTTC.

The chain recombines TRBV24-1 with TRBJ2-1; D might be TRBD1 (6 bases). From germline, CDR1 is KGHDR and CDR2 SFDVKD. Between the trimmed V and J ends, which lost 1 base and 1 base, there was a span of 10 bases. CDR3 length: 16 amino acids. CDR3 in DNA: TGTGCCACCAGTGATTTTGGGGGCCCGTCCTACAATGAGCAGTTCTTC. It translates to CATSDFGGPSYNEQFF.